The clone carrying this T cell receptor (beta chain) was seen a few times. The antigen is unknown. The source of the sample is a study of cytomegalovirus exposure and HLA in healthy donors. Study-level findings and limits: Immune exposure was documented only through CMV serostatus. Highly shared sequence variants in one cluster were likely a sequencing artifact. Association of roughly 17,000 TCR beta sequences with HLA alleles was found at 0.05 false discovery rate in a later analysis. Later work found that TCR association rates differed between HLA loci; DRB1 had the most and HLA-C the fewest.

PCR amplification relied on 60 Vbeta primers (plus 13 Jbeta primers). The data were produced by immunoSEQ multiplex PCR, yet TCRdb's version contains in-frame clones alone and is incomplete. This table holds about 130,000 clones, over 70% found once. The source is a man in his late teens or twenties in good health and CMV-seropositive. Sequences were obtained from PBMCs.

The CDR3 sequence is CASSMTGNTEAFF. DNA of the CDR3: TGTGCCAGTAGTATGACAGGGAACACTGAAGCTTTCTTT. The chain uses TRBV19 and TRBJ1-1; perhaps TRBD1 as D (6 bases). This CDR3 has 13 residues. The V end lost 3 bases, the J end lost 1 base, and 6 bases lay between the germline ends. Germline loops: CDR1 LNHDA, CDR2 SQIVND (reference sequence).